This T cell receptor beta chain was captured in a study of tissue T cells after allogeneic stem cell transplantation. The protocol was immunoSEQ multiplex PCR, while the TCRdb copy is restricted to in-frame clones and leaves out a portion. The sample comprises about 50,000 clones, 73% of which are singletons, and roughly 0.66% rests with the top ten. Points from the study as a whole: Within patients, tissue anatomy strongly shaped TCR repertoire composition. Few T cell clones were shared across patients, but motif clusters showed tissue-specific shared signatures. Only a limited share of tissue TCRs appeared in blood or spleen.

In this sample, this clone turned up a few times. Its matching antigen is unknown. Genes and germline are mouse. This clonotype was sampled from a pool of C57BL/6 mice in good health. Sequencing input: sorted cells pooled from one or two spleens.

CDR3 DNA (partial): TGTGCCAGCAGGCTTGACAGGGTTGGAAATACGCTCTAT. Amino acids: CASRLDRVGNTLY. The whole CDR3 protein reads CASRLDRVGNTLYF. The chain links TRBV24 to TRBJ1-3, with 7 positions matching TRBD1. The DNA ends 1 residue before the CDR3 does, and the rest of the CDR3 is filled in from the germline J gene. V trimming: 6 bases; J trimming: 3 bases; junction bases outside the gene matches: 5. Germline CDR1 is KGHTA and CDR2 is FRNEEI. This CDR3 is 14 amino acids long.